Following are 11 T cell receptor beta chains from one sample sequenced in a study of identical twins. TCRdb itself ran the 5' RACE reads through MiXCR, one entry per CDR3 protein. Among roughly 710,000 distinct CDR3 sequences listed, approximately 6% were seen once. Material for sequencing was naive T cells sorted from blood. Receptor source: a young man in good health.

This clonotype occurred many times. The J gene is TRBJ2-4, the V gene TRBV4-2, with no clear D. The V end was cut by 0 bases, the J end by 5 bases, with 14 bases between. The CDR3 has 16 amino acids. Per germline, CDR1 LGHNA and CDR2 YNFKEQ. CDR3 residues: CASSQEVAGGQNIQYF. The CDR3 nucleotides read TGTGCCAGCAGCCAAGAAGTCGCAGGCGGCCAAAACATTCAGTACTTC.

This clonotype has ten or more counts. V is TRBV12-3 or TRBV12-4 and J is TRBJ2-3, with D unclear. The CDR3 is 13 residues long. Trimming stripped 4 bases from V and 6 bases from J, with 11 bases between. The CDR3 loop reads CASSSPVGDTQYF. CDR3 in DNA: TGTGCCAGCAGTTCCCCGGTCGGGGATACGCAGTATTTT.

This clonotype was detected only a few times. In nucleotides, the CDR3 is TGTGCCAGCAGCTCCCCCGCCGGGCTGTGGGAAAATAGCGGGGCTCAAGAGACCCAGTACTTC. Its protein product is CASSSPAGLWENSGAQETQYF. V usage is TRBV11-3 and J usage is TRBJ2-5; 8 bases match TRBD2. V dropped 4 bases and J dropped 2; count of bases not matched to a gene: 24. Germline-derived CDR1 and CDR2 are SGHNT and YENEEA. This CDR3 contains 21 residues.

This clonotype has a count of ten or more. The rearrangement links TRBV12-3 or TRBV12-4 to TRBJ1-4; D unclear. The V end lost 4 bases, the J end lost 7 bases, and 13 bases lay between the germline ends. The CDR3 has 14 residues. DNA for the CDR3: TGTGCCAGCAGTTGGGTCCCCGGGAGTGAAAAACTGTTTTTT. It translates to CASSWVPGSEKLFF.

This clonotype has a count of ten or more. The chain couples TRBV5-1 to TRBJ1-2, with D hard to call. The CDR3 has 16 residues. The germline V gene encodes CDR1 SGHRS and CDR2 YFSETQ. The V end lost 0 bases, the J end lost 8 bases, and 20 bases lay between the germline ends. The CDR3 nucleotides read TGCGCCAGCAGCTTGGAAGGCAGCCCCGAGGTGCGAGGCTACACCTTC. Its protein is CASSLEGSPEVRGYTF.

The rearrangement uses TRBV3-1 and TRBJ1-1; D ambiguous. Germline CDR1 and CDR2: LGHDT and YNNKEL (reference sequence). V lost 0 bases and J lost 4, with 12 bases in between. The CDR3 length is 15 residues. In DNA form, the CDR3 reads TGTGCCAGCAGCCAAGAGGGGTCTCGCGGCACTGAAGCTTTCTTT. This encodes CASSQEGSRGTEAFF.

The chain combines TRBV6-1 with TRBJ1-2; 9 positions match TRBD1. This CDR3 contains 13 residues. The V segment lost 5 bases and the J segment 7 bases; nucleotides outside the gene matches: 5. CDR1 is MNHNS and CDR2 is SASEGT in the germline V gene. CDR3 sequence reads: CASSRDRAGGYTF. CDR3 in DNA: TGTGCCAGCAGTCGGGACAGGGCTGGTGGCTACACCTTC.

The sample holds a few counts of this clonotype. V is TRBV6-2 or TRBV6-3 and J is TRBJ1-2; 7 positions match TRBD1. The CDR3 contains 16 residues. Germline V gene data show CDR1 as MNHEY and CDR2 as SVGEGT. V dropped 6 bases and J dropped 2; count of bases not matched to a gene: 12. CDR3 sequence reads: CASSLFLDRANYGYTF. The CDR3 bases are TGTGCCAGCAGCCTTTTTCTTGACAGGGCGAACTATGGCTACACCTTC.

This clonotype was seen at least ten times. The chain carries TRBV29-1 and TRBJ2-1, with TRBD2 as a possible D gene (5 bases). Trimming removed 0 bases from V and 12 bases from J, with 12 bases in between. The CDR3 is 12 residues long. CDR1 and CDR2 from the germline V gene are SQVTM and ANQGSEA. CDR3 in amino acids: CSVEERAAGQFF. CDR3 in DNA: TGCAGCGTTGAAGAACGAGCGGCAGGGCAGTTCTTC.

The gene calls are TRBV12-3 or TRBV12-4 and TRBJ2-2; the D gene is possibly TRBD2 (6 bases). The length of the CDR3 is 16 residues. V lost 6 bases and J 4 bases, leaving 18 bases between the germline ends. The CDR3 sequence: CASSPVVGGSTGELFF. The CDR3 coding sequence is TGTGCCAGCAGCCCGGTCGTAGGAGGGAGCACCGGGGAGCTGTTTTTT.

This clonotype was found a few times. The gene calls are TRBV5-1 and TRBJ2-6; no clear D gene. This CDR3 has 18 amino acids. The V and J ends lost 2 bases and 0 bases respectively, with 15 bases between them. Germline loops: CDR1 SGHRS, CDR2 YFSETQ. CDR3 coding DNA: TGCGCCAGCAGCTTCCCTCCCGGCGGACCCTCTGGGGCCAACGTCCTGACTTTC. Translated, it gives CASSFPPGGPSGANVLTF.